A selection of T cell receptor beta chains follows, all from one sample in a study of immune cell composition in non-small cell lung cancer. The table came from immunoSEQ multiplex PCR; TCRdb's copy has only in-frame clones and leaves some out. The sample carries several thousand clones, roughly four fifths recorded once. Sequenced: non-adjacent lung tissue. The source of these receptors is a human donor with non-small cell lung cancer. The CDR3 runs from the conserved cysteine through the conserved F or W. The D gene is left open where the match is weak. Only part of the rows carry a size: once, few, many, or a class if the clone is expanded.

CDR3 DNA: TGTGCCAGCAGCTCCGGCGGGGGGAATACGCAGTATTTT
CDR3 protein: CASSSGGGNTQYF
V gene: TRBV7-9
clone size: -
J gene: TRBJ2-3
CDR3 length: 13
D gene: TRBD2

CDR3 DNA: TGTGCCAGCAGCCCCAGACAGGGTGGGGCCTCCGATGAAGCTTTCTTT
CDR3 protein: CASSPRQGGASDEAFF
V gene: TRBV4-2
clone size: -
J gene: TRBJ1-1
CDR3 length: 16
D gene: TRBD1

CDR3 DNA: TGTGCCAGCAGCTTAGCGCACGGGGCAGGGGATCAGCCCCAGCATTTT
CDR3 protein: CASSLAHGAGDQPQHF
V gene: TRBV7-9
clone size: few
J gene: TRBJ1-5
CDR3 length: 16
D gene: -

CDR3 DNA: TGCGCCAGCAGTCAATTACCCAGTTCATGTTCCGTTGAAGCTTTCTTT
CDR3 protein: CASSQLPSSCSVEAFF
V gene: TRBV23-1
clone size: -
J gene: TRBJ1-1
CDR3 length: 16
D gene: -

CDR3 DNA: TGTGCCAGCAGTCCACAGGGGTTGAGCTCCAATCAGCCCCAGCATTTT
CDR3 protein: CASSPQGLSSNQPQHF
V gene: TRBV7-8
clone size: -
J gene: TRBJ1-5
CDR3 length: 16
D gene: TRBD1

CDR3 DNA: TGTGCCAGCAGTCTGGTCCGGGACAGTGAAGCTTTCTTT
CDR3 protein: CASSLVRDSEAFF
V gene: TRBV28
clone size: -
J gene: TRBJ1-1
CDR3 length: 13
D gene: TRBD1

CDR3 DNA: TGTGCCAGCTCACCAGGCGCGGGAGCGGTTGCAAATGAGCAGTTCTTC
CDR3 protein: CASSPGAGAVANEQFF
V gene: TRBV18
clone size: -
J gene: TRBJ2-1
CDR3 length: 16
D gene: TRBD2

CDR3 DNA: TGTGCCAGCTCACCCGGAGAGCGGGACATTCAGTACTTC
CDR3 protein: CASSPGERDIQYF
V gene: TRBV18
clone size: -
J gene: TRBJ2-4
CDR3 length: 13
D gene: -

CDR3 DNA: TGTGCCAGCAGCCTATTTGGCACTGAAGCTTTCTTT
CDR3 protein: CASSLFGTEAFF
V gene: TRBV6-1
clone size: few
J gene: TRBJ1-1
CDR3 length: 12
D gene: -

CDR3 DNA: TGTGCCAGTAGTGTAAGGGGCTTGAATGAGCAGTTCTTC
CDR3 protein: CASSVRGLNEQFF
V gene: TRBV19
clone size: -
J gene: TRBJ2-1
CDR3 length: 13
D gene: -

CDR3 DNA: TGTGCCAGTAGTATAGGTTACAGGGCCCCTGAAGCTTTCTTT
CDR3 protein: CASSIGYRAPEAFF
V gene: TRBV19
clone size: -
J gene: TRBJ1-1
CDR3 length: 14
D gene: -

CDR3 DNA: TGCGCCAGCAGGATTTTAGCGGGGGGTCTAGGATACAATGAGCAGTTCTTC
CDR3 protein: CASRILAGGLGYNEQFF
V gene: TRBV5-1
clone size: -
J gene: TRBJ2-1
CDR3 length: 17
D gene: TRBD2

CDR3 DNA: TGTGCCAGCAGCTTGGGACAGGGGGACTACGAGCAGTACTTC
CDR3 protein: CASSLGQGDYEQYF
V gene: TRBV4-2
clone size: -
J gene: TRBJ2-7
CDR3 length: 14
D gene: TRBD1

CDR3 DNA: TGCGCCAGCAGCCAACGACAGGGGGAAACGAGGAGCTACACCTTC
CDR3 protein: CASSQRQGETRSYTF
V gene: TRBV4-3
clone size: -
J gene: TRBJ1-2
CDR3 length: 15
D gene: TRBD1

CDR3 DNA: TGTGCCAGCAATCTAGACAGGGGGATAGGAGCTTTCTTT
CDR3 protein: CASNLDRGIGAFF
V gene: TRBV6-1
clone size: -
J gene: TRBJ1-1
CDR3 length: 13
D gene: TRBD1

CDR3 DNA: TGTGCCAGCAGTTCCCTGGGGAGCGGGAGATGGTACGAGCAGTACTTC
CDR3 protein: CASSSLGSGRWYEQYF
V gene: TRBV27
clone size: -
J gene: TRBJ2-7
CDR3 length: 16
D gene: TRBD2

CDR3 DNA: TGCGCCAGCAGCCAAGAGCCGACAGGGGTGGTCACTGAAGCTTTCTTT
CDR3 protein: CASSQEPTGVVTEAFF
V gene: TRBV4-3
clone size: -
J gene: TRBJ1-1
CDR3 length: 16
D gene: TRBD1

CDR3 DNA: TGTGCCAGCTCACCTCTGGGCGGGTTGGAGCAGTACTTC
CDR3 protein: CASSPLGGLEQYF
V gene: TRBV18
clone size: few
J gene: TRBJ2-7
CDR3 length: 13
D gene: -

CDR3 DNA: TGTGCCAGCAGCGCGGACACGAACACTGAAGCTTTCTTT
CDR3 protein: CASSADTNTEAFF
V gene: TRBV7-6
clone size: -
J gene: TRBJ1-1
CDR3 length: 13
D gene: -

CDR3 DNA: TGCAGCGTTGCCCCGAGCGGGAGGAACACCGGGGAGCTGTTTTTT
CDR3 protein: CSVAPSGRNTGELFF
V gene: TRBV29-1
clone size: -
J gene: TRBJ2-2
CDR3 length: 15
D gene: TRBD2